This TCR beta chain stems from a study of shared clonotypes between healthy human individuals. Germline values: CDR1 MDHEN, CDR2 SYDVKM. Trimming took 6 bases from V and 4 from J, leaving 22 bases between them. CDR3 length equals 16 residues. Concerning this clone: Its antigen is still unknown.

Selected positively for CCR7 and CD45RO-negative, naive CD8 cells excluded terminally differentiated effector memory CD45RA+ cells. Findings and caveats of the study: Donors were few, which limited the genetic and exposure-history diversity represented. Naive subsets tended to show greater estimated richness than memory subsets. Rarefaction gave evidence that sorted-subset sequencing remained incomplete despite large depth. Non-shared clonotypes displayed generation probabilities falling below those of clonotypes present in all four donors.

Clones were read by immunoSEQ multiplex PCR, and TCRdb kept only the in-frame ones, dropping some. Here the sample spans approximately 810,000 clones, 90% to 95% being singletons. The sample comprised naive CD8+ T cells sorted from blood. The TCR was taken from a man in his thirties or forties in good health. V and J are TRBV28 and TRBJ2-7, with a weak D call TRBD1 (5 bases). CDR3 protein: CASRGAPRLVSYEQYF. In DNA, the CDR3 is TGTGCCAGCAGAGGGGCCCCACGGCTAGTGTCTTACGAGCAGTACTTC.